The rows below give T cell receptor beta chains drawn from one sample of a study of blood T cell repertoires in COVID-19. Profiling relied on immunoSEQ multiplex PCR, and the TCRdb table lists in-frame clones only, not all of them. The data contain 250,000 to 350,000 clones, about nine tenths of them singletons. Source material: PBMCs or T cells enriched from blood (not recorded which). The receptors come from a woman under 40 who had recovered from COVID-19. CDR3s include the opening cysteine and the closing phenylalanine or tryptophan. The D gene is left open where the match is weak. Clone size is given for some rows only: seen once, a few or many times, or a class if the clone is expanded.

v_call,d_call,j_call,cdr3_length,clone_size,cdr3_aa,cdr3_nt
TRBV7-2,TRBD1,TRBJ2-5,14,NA,CASRTGQGTKTQYF,TGTGCCAGCCGGACCGGACAGGGTACGAAGACCCAGTACTTC
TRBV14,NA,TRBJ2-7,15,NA,CASSLDSNVVYEQYF,TGTGCCAGCAGCCTGGACAGTAATGTGGTCTACGAGCAGTACTTC
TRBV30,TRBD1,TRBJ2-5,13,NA,CAWDRGRGETQYF,TGTGCCTGGGACAGGGGAAGGGGAGAGACCCAGTACTTC
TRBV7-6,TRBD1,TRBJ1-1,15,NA,CASSSTGGAGIEAFF,TGTGCCAGCAGCTCCACAGGGGGCGCAGGGATTGAAGCTTTCTTT
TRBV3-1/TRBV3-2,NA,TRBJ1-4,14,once,CASSPRGAGEKLFF,TGTGCCAGCAGCCCCAGGGGCGCTGGTGAAAAACTGTTTTTT
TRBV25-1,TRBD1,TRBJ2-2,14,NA,CASSEGQDTGELFF,TGTGCCAGCAGTGAAGGACAGGACACCGGGGAGCTGTTTTTT
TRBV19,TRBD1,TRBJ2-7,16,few,CASSIGTGGLYYEQYF,TGTGCCAGTAGTATAGGCACAGGGGGCTTGTACTACGAGCAGTACTTC
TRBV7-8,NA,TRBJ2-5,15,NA,CASSSLTVSQETQYF,TGTGCCAGCAGCTCCCTCACGGTATCACAAGAGACCCAGTACTTC
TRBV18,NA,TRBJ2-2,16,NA,CASSSGTPANTGELFF,TGTGCCAGCTCAAGTGGGACTCCAGCGAACACCGGGGAGCTGTTTTTT
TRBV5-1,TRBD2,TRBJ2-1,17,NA,CASSLLSWTSGSNEQFF,TGCGCCAGCAGCTTGTTGAGTTGGACTAGCGGGAGCAATGAGCAGTTCTTC
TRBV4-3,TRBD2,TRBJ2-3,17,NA,CASSHEPATSAVDTQYF,TGCGCCAGCAGCCACGAACCCGCGACTAGCGCTGTAGATACGCAGTATTTT
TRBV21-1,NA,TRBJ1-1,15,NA,CASSITGQGNTEAFF,TGTGCCAGCAGCATTACCGGACAGGGGAACACTGAAGCTTTCTTT
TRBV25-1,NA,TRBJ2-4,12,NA,CASSEGANIQYF,TGTGCCAGCAGTGAAGGGGCAAACATTCAGTACTTC
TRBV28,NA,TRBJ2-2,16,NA,CASSLALVRSIGELFF,TGTGCCAGCAGTTTAGCCCTAGTAAGATCTATCGGGGAGCTGTTTTTT
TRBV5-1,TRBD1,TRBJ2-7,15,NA,CASSSRTGQSEEQYF,TGCGCCAGCAGCTCCCGGACAGGACAATCCGAGGAGCAGTACTTC
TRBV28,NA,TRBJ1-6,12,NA,CASSWPNSPLHF,TGTGCCAGCAGTTGGCCTAATTCACCCCTCCACTTT
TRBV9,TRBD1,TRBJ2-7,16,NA,CASSVDSGQGLREQYF,TGTGCCAGCAGCGTAGACTCCGGACAGGGGTTAAGAGAGCAGTACTTC
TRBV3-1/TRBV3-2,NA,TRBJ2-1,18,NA,CASSQEGRGQTSYNEQFF,TGTGCCAGCAGCCAAGAAGGTCGAGGACAGACATCCTACAATGAGCAGTTCTTC
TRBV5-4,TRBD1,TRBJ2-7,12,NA,CAWTGGIYEQYF,TGTGCCTGGACAGGGGGCATCTACGAGCAGTACTTC
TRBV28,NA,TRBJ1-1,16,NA,CASRIRMTARNTEAFF,TGTGCCAGCAGAATCAGAATGACAGCGAGGAACACTGAAGCTTTCTTT
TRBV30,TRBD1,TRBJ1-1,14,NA,CAWRKQGMNTEAFF,TGTGCCTGGAGGAAACAGGGGATGAACACTGAAGCTTTCTTT
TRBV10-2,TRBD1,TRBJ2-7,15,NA,CASSEYRGRSYEQYF,TGCGCCAGCAGTGAGTACAGGGGTAGGTCCTACGAGCAGTACTTC
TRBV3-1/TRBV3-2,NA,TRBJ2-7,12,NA,CASSHPFYEQYF,TGTGCCAGCAGCCATCCCTTTTACGAGCAGTACTTC
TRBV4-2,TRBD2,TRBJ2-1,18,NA,CASSQGEVSGSPYNEQFF,TGTGCCAGCAGCCAAGGGGAAGTTAGCGGGAGTCCTTACAATGAGCAGTTCTTC
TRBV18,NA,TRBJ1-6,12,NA,CATQETGSPLHF,TGTGCCACTCAGGAGACGGGATCACCCCTCCACTTT
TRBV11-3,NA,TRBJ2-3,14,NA,CASSLDPSRDTQYF,TGTGCCAGCAGCTTAGATCCATCTAGGGATACGCAGTATTTT
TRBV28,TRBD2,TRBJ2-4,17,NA,CASSSTPGTSGNHIQYF,TGTGCCAGCAGTAGCACTCCCGGGACTAGCGGGAATCACATTCAGTACTTC
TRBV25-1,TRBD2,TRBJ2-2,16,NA,CASRSGLAVGTGELFF,TGTGCCAGCAGGTCGGGACTAGCGGTAGGAACCGGGGAGCTGTTTTTT
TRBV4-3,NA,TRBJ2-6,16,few,CASSQDPDSGANVLTF,TGCGCCAGCAGCCAAGATCCAGACTCTGGGGCCAACGTCCTGACTTTC
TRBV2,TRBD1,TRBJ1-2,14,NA,CASSARQGNYGYTF,TGTGCCAGCAGTGCCCGACAGGGAAACTATGGCTACACCTTC
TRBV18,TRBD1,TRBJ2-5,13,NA,CASSRGQGETQYF,TGTGCCAGCTCACGCGGACAGGGCGAGACCCAGTACTTC
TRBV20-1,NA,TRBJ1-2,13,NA,CSASDREGYGYTF,TGCAGTGCTAGTGACCGGGAAGGCTATGGCTACACCTTC
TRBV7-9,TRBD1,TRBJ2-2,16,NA,CASSHPGTENTGELFF,TGTGCCAGCAGCCATCCCGGGACAGAGAACACCGGGGAGCTGTTTTTT
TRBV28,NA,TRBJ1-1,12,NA,CASSPSSPEAFF,TGTGCCAGCAGTCCCAGTAGCCCTGAAGCTTTCTTT
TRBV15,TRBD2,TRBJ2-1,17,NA,CATSREEGTSGMIEQFF,TGTGCCACCAGCAGAGAGGAAGGGACTAGCGGGATGATTGAGCAGTTCTTC